Each of the 8 T cell receptor beta chains below was sequenced from the same sample in a study of shared T cell receptors in the human thymus. TCRdb's table, derived via immunoSEQ multiplex PCR, lists solely in-frame clones and lacks some. The profile covers 640,000 or so clones, with roughly 86% appearing a single time and 0.009% to 0.0095% taken by the ten largest. This sample was shared with a second study, whose subject was human thymus T cells.

The sample taken for sequencing was thymocytes. Receptors were obtained from a boy in the first two years of life with a congenital heart defect.

This rearrangement joins TRBV7-9 to TRBJ1-6, with TRBD1 matching 9 bases. Per the germline V gene, CDR1 is SEHNR and CDR2 is FQNEAQ (reference sequence). CDR3 length equals 17 residues. Unmatched junction bases numbered 15, after V lost 5 bases and J lost 10 bases. CDR3 loop: CASSKFSTGGMRSPLHF. CDR3 DNA sequence: TGTGCCAGCAGCAAATTTTCGACAGGGGGGATGCGGTCACCCCTCCACTTT.

The rearrangement joins TRBV4-1 to TRBJ1-5; TRBD1 aligns across 12 bases. This CDR3 has 20 residues. Germline V gene data show CDR1 as MGHRA and CDR2 as YSYEKL. The V segment lost 4 bases and the J segment 2 bases; nucleotides outside the gene matches: 15. The CDR3 loop is CASSPGERDRGLVGNQPQHF. CDR3 nucleotide sequence: TGCGCCAGCAGCCCAGGAGAGCGGGACAGGGGGCTCGTTGGCAATCAGCCCCAGCATTTT.

The chain employs TRBV5-4 and TRBJ2-1; 8 positions match TRBD2. Looked up from germline, CDR1 is SGHNT and CDR2 is YYREEE (reference sequence). V lost 4 bases, J lost 4 bases, and 16 bases stayed unmatched. CDR3 length equals 18 residues. The CDR3 protein is CASSRVPGGPRPYNEQFF. In DNA, the CDR3 is TGTGCCAGCAGCCGCGTTCCGGGGGGGCCTCGACCATACAATGAGCAGTTCTTC.

The V and J genes are TRBV7-6 and TRBJ1-2; TRBD1 might be the D (5 bases). Germline V lookup: CDR1 SGHVS, CDR2 FNYEAQ. The CDR3 runs to 13 residues. The V gene lost 5 bases and the J gene lost 8 bases, with 15 bases spanning the gap. The CDR3 DNA follows: TGTGCCAGCAGCGTCGGCCCTCAGGGAGGCTACACCTTC. Protein: CASSVGPQGGYTF.

This clone was seen a handful of times. The chain has TRBV14 and TRBJ2-1, with 8 positions matching TRBD1. This CDR3 comprises 16 residues. Trimming cost V 4 bases and J 4 bases; bases outside gene matches: 9. Germline V lookup: CDR1 SGHDN, CDR2 FVKESK. Here the CDR3 DNA reads TGTGCCAGCAGCCGGGAGACCGGGACAGGTTACAATGAGCAGTTCTTC. Its protein product is CASSRETGTGYNEQFF.

The chain links TRBV4-2 to TRBJ2-5; 8 bases line up with TRBD2. Unmatched junction bases numbered 11, after V lost 1 base and J lost 4 bases. In germline, CDR1 is LGHNA, CDR2 YNFKEQ. The CDR3 consists of 17 residues. DNA for the CDR3: TGTGCCAGCAGCCAAGTTTTTGCGGGGGGCGAGGGAGAGACCCAGTACTTC. Amino acid sequence: CASSQVFAGGEGETQYF.

The chain uses TRBV11-2 and TRBJ1-5; TRBD1 matches at 7 bases. J was trimmed by 2 bases and V by 5 bases; bases with no gene match: 15. There are 18 residues in the CDR3. Germline V CDR1 and CDR2: SGHAT, FQNNGV. CDR3 residues: CASSPGTDEIGRNQPQHF. The CDR3 bases are TGTGCCAGCAGCCCCGGGACAGATGAGATCGGTCGCAATCAGCCCCAGCATTTT.

This chain joins TRBV2 and TRBJ2-3, with TRBD2 matching 8 bases. This CDR3 has 16 amino acids. The ends lost 2 bases at V and 0 bases at J; junction bases unmatched: 4. The V gene's germline CDR1 is SNHLY and CDR2 FYNNEI. The CDR3 is CASSEPLAGSTDTQYF. CDR3 bases: TGTGCCAGCAGTGAACCTCTAGCGGGTAGCACAGATACGCAGTATTTT.